A single sample gave rise to the 24 T cell receptor beta chains below, sequenced in a study of metastatic and nonmetastatic thyroid tumors. TCRdb re-clonotyped the PCR reads through MiXCR. The sample holds about 59,000 clones; 25% to 35% are singletons and the top ten take 15% to 20%. All patients were untreated before thyroid surgery. The sequencing sample was made of blood. All receptors derive from a female donor with papillary thyroid cancer or a benign thyroid nodule (not recorded which). Some clones in this sample may be carry-over from other donors' samples.

There are a few counts of this clone. The chain carries TRBV11-2 and TRBJ2-1; 13 nucleotides match TRBD2. CDR1 is SGHAT, CDR2 FQNNGV, per germline. V trimming: 4 bases; J trimming: 12 bases; junction bases outside the gene matches: 12. The CDR3 extends over 16 amino acids. In DNA, the CDR3 is TGTGCCAGCAGCTACTCGGGACTAGCGGGAATCACGTCGCAGTTCTTC. The encoded protein is CASSYSGLAGITSQFF.

This chain connects TRBV7-3 to TRBJ2-7; the match to TRBD2 covers 8 bases. This CDR3 is built from 14 residues. V was clipped by 5 bases and J by 2 bases; unmatched bases: 5. Germline lookup yields CDR1 SGHTA and CDR2 FQGTGA. For the CDR3, the DNA is TGTGCCAGCAGCCCAACGGGACTAGCCTACGAGCAGTACTTC. Translation: CASSPTGLAYEQYF.

The chain recombines TRBV9 with TRBJ2-3; 9 nucleotides match TRBD1. V lost 3 bases to trimming and J lost 4 bases; unmatched junction nucleotides: 15. The germline V gene has CDR1 SGDLS and CDR2 YYNGEE. The CDR3 is 18 residues long. In nucleotides, the CDR3 is TGTGCCAGCAGCGCCGACCATGATCGGACAGGGGCGGCAGATACGCAGTATTTT. Protein product: CASSADHDRTGAADTQYF.

The chain employs TRBV10-1 and TRBJ2-7; TRBD1 matches 8 bases. V shed 2 bases, J shed 4 bases, and the junction held 7 bases outside the gene matches. Germline V gene lookup returns CDR1 WNHNN and CDR2 SYGVQD (reference sequence). This CDR3 has 15 amino acids. Here the CDR3 DNA reads TGCGCCAGCAGTGAGGCCAGGGGGCTAGGGTACGAGCAGTACTTC. Its protein is CASSEARGLGYEQYF.

J is TRBJ1-3 and V is TRBV28; TRBD1 aligns across 7 bases. The CDR3 covers 18 residues. J was trimmed by 2 bases and V by 2 bases; bases with no gene match: 12. Germline V gene lookup returns CDR1 MDHEN and CDR2 SYDVKM. This CDR3 reads CASSLGFSRGLAGNTIYF. As DNA, the CDR3 is TGTGCCAGCAGTTTAGGTTTCTCGAGGGGGCTGGCTGGAAACACCATATATTTT.

The chain couples TRBV6-1 to TRBJ1-1, with unresolved D. The ends were cut back, 0 bases at V and 4 bases at J, with 6 bases in the middle. CDR3 size: 13 residues. Per the germline V gene, CDR1 is MNHNS and CDR2 is SASEGT. The CDR3 DNA is TGTGCCAGCAGTGAAGCAGAGGGCACTGAAGCTTTCTTT. Translating gives CASSEAEGTEAFF.

This clone was seen only a few times. This rearrangement joins TRBV6-5 to TRBJ1-1; no clear D gene. The CDR3 sequence is 12 residues long. Germline loops: CDR1 MNHEY, CDR2 SVGAGI. With 4 bases removed from V and 8 bases from J, the gap between germline ends came to 11 bases. The CDR3 spells CASSFSRQEAFF. The CDR3 DNA is TGTGCCAGCAGTTTTTCGCGGCAGGAAGCTTTCTTT.

This clone was detected a few times. V usage is TRBV2 and J usage is TRBJ2-5, with D tentatively TRBD2 (6 bases). Germline CDR1 SNHLY, CDR2 FYNNEI. Trimming left V 4 bases short and J 7 bases short, with 10 bases between. The CDR3 is made up of 12 amino acids. The CDR3 is CASSGRGGTQYF. The CDR3 coding sequence is TGTGCCAGCAGTGGGAGGGGTGGGACCCAGTACTTC.

This clone has just a few counts. This chain connects TRBV6-6 to TRBJ2-1; D gene ambiguous. The V end lost 0 bases, the J end lost 7 bases, and 4 bases lay between the germline ends. The CDR3 has 12 amino acids. Looked up from germline, CDR1 is MNHNY and CDR2 is SVGAGI (reference sequence). The CDR3 DNA reads TGTGCCAGCAGTTACTCGGCTAATGAGCAGTTCTTC. It is translated as CASSYSANEQFF.

This clone is termed medium-sized. The CDR3 bases are TGTGCCACCAGTGAAGCGGGAGCAGTAACCGGGGAGCTGTTTTTT. This codes for CATSEAGAVTGELFF. The chain has TRBV24-1 and TRBJ2-2, with 8 bases matching TRBD2. The ends lost 4 bases at V and 5 bases at J; junction bases unmatched: 5. The length of the CDR3 is 15 residues. CDR1 and CDR2 (germline): KGHDR, SFDVKD.

This chain uses TRBV27 with TRBJ2-5; 8 bases fit TRBD1. Germline-derived CDR1 and CDR2 are MNHEY and SMNVEV (reference sequence). This CDR3 contains 15 residues. V shed 0 bases, J shed 5 bases, and the junction held 5 bases outside the gene matches. The CDR3 DNA reads TGTGCCAGCAGTTTATCGCAGGGGGCTTGGGAGACCCAGTACTTC. Its protein product is CASSLSQGAWETQYF.

The rearrangement links TRBV11-2 to TRBJ1-6; D call uncertain. The germline V and J ends were trimmed by 2 bases and 5 bases, with 7 bases remaining between them. CDR1 SGHAT and CDR2 FQNNGV come from the germline V gene. This CDR3 spans 14 amino acids. The CDR3 DNA sequence: TGTGCCAGCAGCTTATCGGGTCATAATTCACCCCTCCACTTT. Amino acids: CASSLSGHNSPLHF.

This clone was detected a few times. This chain joins TRBV27 and TRBJ2-7; D is possibly TRBD1 (6 bases). The V end lost 0 bases, the J end lost 3 bases, and 12 bases lay between the germline ends. CDR3 length: 15 amino acids. Per germline, CDR1 MNHEY and CDR2 SMNVEV (reference sequence). The CDR3 bases are TGTGCCAGCAGTTTATCAGGGGGTAGGCTCTACGAGCAGTACTTC. The encoded protein is CASSLSGGRLYEQYF.

This clone was seen ten or more times. J is TRBJ1-2 and V is TRBV20-1; the D gene is possibly TRBD1 (5 bases). Trimming took off 0 bases at V and 8 bases at J, with 19 bases between the two ends. CDR3 length: 15 amino acids. Per the germline V gene, CDR1 is DFQATT and CDR2 is SNEGSKA (reference sequence). The CDR3 DNA is TGCAGTGCTAGAGATCGGGGCAGGGCAGGAGTCGGCTACACCTTC. It is translated as CSARDRGRAGVGYTF.

The V call is TRBV28, the J call TRBJ1-1, with a weak D call TRBD1 (6 bases). The length of the CDR3 is 15 residues. Trimming took off 4 bases at V and 7 bases at J, with 19 bases between the two ends. CDR1 and CDR2 from the germline V gene are MDHEN and SYDVKM. The CDR3 DNA follows: TGTGCCAGCAGTTCACTCACCTGGGGGGCCGGTGAAGCTTTCTTT. This codes for CASSSLTWGAGEAFF.

Note on this clone: Other DNA sequences in this specimen translate into the identical CDR3. The chain has TRBV7-9 and TRBJ2-7; D not certain. V lost 2 bases to trimming and J lost 3 bases, with 8 bases between them. This CDR3 has 13 amino acids. CDR1 is SEHNR and CDR2 is FQNEAQ in the germline V gene (reference sequence). CDR3 amino acids: CASSLRQDYEQYF. The CDR3 nucleotides read TGTGCCAGCAGCTTAAGGCAGGACTACGAGCAGTACTTC.

The chain has TRBV11-2 and TRBJ2-1, with 7 bases aligning to TRBD2. CDR1 and CDR2 (germline): SGHAT, FQNNGV. The J segment lost 5 bases and the V segment lost 1 base, leaving 5 bases of the junction unmatched. CDR3 length equals 15 residues. The CDR3 DNA reads as TGTGCCAGCAGCTTAGGTCCGGGGGGTCACAATGAGCAGTTCTTC. Translated, it gives CASSLGPGGHNEQFF.

This clone was recorded many times. The chain combines TRBV4-2 with TRBJ2-2, with a weak D call TRBD2 (7 bases). Germline CDR1 LGHNA, CDR2 YNFKEQ. Trimming left V 4 bases short and J 7 bases short, with 19 bases between. This CDR3 has 16 residues. The chain's CDR3 is CASSPGEGRWGGELFF. The CDR3 nucleotides are TGTGCCAGCAGCCCAGGGGAGGGGCGGTGGGGCGGGGAGCTGTTTTTT.

V usage is TRBV5-1 and J usage is TRBJ2-5; 9 positions match TRBD1. The CDR3 runs to 13 residues. Per the germline V gene, CDR1 is SGHRS and CDR2 is YFSETQ. The V segment lost 5 bases and the J segment 3 bases; nucleotides outside the gene matches: 2. In DNA, the CDR3 is TGCGCCAGCAGTCGACAGGGGGAAGAGACCCAGTACTTC. This encodes CASSRQGEETQYF. The full variable domain, with the rest looked up from reference TRBV5-1 and TRBJ2-5, is KAGVTQTPRYLIKTRGQQVTLSCSPISGHRSVSWYQQTPGQGLQFLFEYFSETQRNKGNFPGRFSGRQFSNSRSEMNVSTLELGDSALYLCASSRQGEETQYFGPGTRLLVL.

This clone came up many times. The J gene is TRBJ1-1, the V gene TRBV20-1, with D uncertain. This CDR3 region has 14 residues. Trimming left V 3 bases short and J 3 bases short, with 14 bases between. Germline V gene lookup returns CDR1 DFQATT and CDR2 SNEGSKA (reference sequence). CDR3 bases: TGCAGTGCTAGCCCCGGGGTCGGGGACACTGAAGCTTTCTTT. Protein sequence: CSASPGVGDTEAFF.

The V call is TRBV6-2 or TRBV6-3, the J call TRBJ2-7; no clear D. The CDR3 has 15 residues. Trimming removed 2 bases at V and 6 bases at J, with 17 bases between. CDR1 is MNHEY and CDR2 is SVGEGT in the germline V gene. The CDR3 loop reads CASSYLARAQSEQYF. CDR3 nucleotides: TGTGCCAGCAGTTACCTTGCTAGGGCCCAATCCGAGCAGTACTTC.

This clone is labeled medium-sized (0.01 to 0.1%). The chain combines TRBV6-4 with TRBJ2-3; 10 bases match TRBD2. V was clipped by 6 bases and J by 2 bases; unmatched bases: 5. Germline assignment: CDR1 MRHNA and CDR2 SNTAGT. CDR3 length: 15 amino acids. The CDR3 reads CASRVLAGSTDTQYF. The DNA of the CDR3 is TGTGCCAGCAGGGTACTAGCGGGATCCACAGATACGCAGTATTTT.

This clone was seen a handful of times. This chain connects TRBV29-1 to TRBJ1-2; D is uncertain. The CDR3 length is 13 residues. Per the germline V gene, CDR1 is SQVTM and CDR2 is ANQGSEA. With 5 bases removed from V and 4 bases from J, the gap between germline ends came to 14 bases. CDR3 nucleotide sequence: TGCAGCGTTCTACATCTGGACGGCTATGGCTACACCTTC. It yields the protein CSVLHLDGYGYTF.

This clone has only a few counts. J is TRBJ2-1 and V is TRBV19; possibly TRBD2 for D (6 bases). The length of the CDR3 is 14 residues. V shed 8 bases and J shed 4 bases, with 15 bases lying between them. Germline V gene lookup returns CDR1 LNHDA and CDR2 SQIVND (reference sequence). The CDR3 DNA reads as TGTGCCAGTGAGGACTCCGGGGGATACAATGAGCAGTTCTTC. This translates into CASEDSGGYNEQFF. The whole variable domain, filled in from reference TRBV19 and TRBJ2-1, reads DGGITQSPKYLFRKEGQNVTLSCEQNLNHDAMYWYRQDPGQGLRLIYYSQIVNDFQKGDIAEGYSVSREKKESFPLTVTSAQKNPTAFYLCASEDSGGYNEQFFGPGTRLTVL.